This TCR beta chain was observed in a study of blood T cell repertoires in COVID-19. Study background: From T cells, B-cell-depleted T cells, or PBMCs came the material, which was cDNA or gDNA.

TCRdb's copy holds only in-frame clones and misses some; the assay was immunoSEQ multiplex PCR. The data show roughly 280,000 clones, around nine tenths seen once. Looked up from germline, CDR1 is SGHKS and CDR2 is YYEKEE (reference sequence). Losses at the gene ends were 3 bases for V and 2 bases for J; bases not matched to a gene: 4. The CDR3 consists of 15 residues. This chain links TRBV5-5 with TRBJ1-2; 10 nucleotides agree with TRBD1. What was sequenced was peripheral blood. The sequence was collected from a woman between 25 and 40 years old with COVID-19, enrolled during active disease. The CDR3 is CASSSGQGYNYGYTF. The CDR3 DNA sequence: TGTGCCAGCAGCTCGGGACAGGGGTACAACTATGGCTACACCTTC.